This T cell receptor beta chain was identified in a study of shared clonotypes between healthy human individuals. Assay: immunoSEQ multiplex PCR; the TCRdb copy retains only in-frame clones and omits some. The repertoire consists of roughly 2.5 million clones, with around 94% occurring once and the leading ten covering over 0.12%. This clone occurred a few times. CDR3 length equals 15 residues. Germline-derived CDR1 and CDR2 are GTSNPN and SVGIG (reference sequence). V was pared by 1 base and J by 3 bases, with 3 bases of the junction left unmatched. Sequenced material: naive CD4+ T cells sorted from blood. As for subset: CD45RA+ positively selected. The sequence was obtained from a man aged 18 to 35 in good health. The rearrangement joins TRBV30 to TRBJ1-5; 10 bases are shared with TRBD1. CDR3 coding DNA: TGTGCCTGGAGTGCTGGACAGGGGGTCAATCAGCCCCAGCATTTT. This translates into CAWSAGQGVNQPQHF.